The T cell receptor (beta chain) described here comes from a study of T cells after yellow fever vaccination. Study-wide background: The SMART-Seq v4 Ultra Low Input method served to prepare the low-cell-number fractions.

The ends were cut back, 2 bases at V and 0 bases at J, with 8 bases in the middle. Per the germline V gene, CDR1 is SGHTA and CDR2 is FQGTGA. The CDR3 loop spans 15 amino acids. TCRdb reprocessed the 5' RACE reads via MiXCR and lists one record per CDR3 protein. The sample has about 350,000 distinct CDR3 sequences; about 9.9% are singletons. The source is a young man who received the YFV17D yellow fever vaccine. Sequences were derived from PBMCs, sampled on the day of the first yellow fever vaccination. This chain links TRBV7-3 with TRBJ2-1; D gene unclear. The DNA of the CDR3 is TGTGCCAGCAGCTTACGGCCGACCTCCTACAATGAGCAGTTCTTC. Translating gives CASSLRPTSYNEQFF.